The clone carrying this T cell receptor beta chain was recorded at least ten times. Template switching, a step in the protocol, added a universal primer site, and cDNA carried unique molecular identifiers. TCRdb ran MiXCR on the 5' RACE reads and lists one entry per CDR3 protein. Of fewer than 500,000 distinct CDR3 sequences listed, less than 25% are singletons. This entry is derived from a study of identical twins. The germline CDR1 and CDR2 sequences are MGHDK and SYGVNS. The CDR3 runs 11 residues. The ends were cut back, 8 bases at V and 4 bases at J, with 8 bases in the middle. These data are also associated with another study on T cells expressing NK-cell markers. Per that study: The TCR beta repertoires were obtained from sorted CD3+CD56+NKG2C+, CD3+CD56+NKG2C- and CD3+CD56-NKG2C+ T cells.

The chain employs TRBV25-1 and TRBJ1-1; D remains ambiguous. Input material: CD4+ T cells sorted from blood. The TCR was taken from a woman younger than 35 in good health. The CDR3 DNA reads as TGTGCCAGCGCCTTGGGCACTGAAGCTTTCTTT. Amino acid sequence: CASALGTEAFF. The whole variable domain, filled in from reference TRBV25-1 and TRBJ1-1, reads EADIYQTPRYLVIGTGKKITLECSQTMGHDKMYWYQQDPGMELHLIHYSYGVNSTEKGDLSSESTVSRIRTEHFPLTLESARPSHTSQYLCASALGTEAFFGQGTRLTVV.